Each of the 28 T cell receptor beta chains below was sequenced from the same sample in a study of blood T cells in healthy people across ages. A sample-barcoded 5' primer and a J-beta primer mix were used in a second PCR of about 7 to 12 cycles. A single record per CDR3 protein comes from TCRdb applying MiXCR to the 5' RACE reads. This sample has around 1,500,000 distinct CDR3 sequences; roughly 40% occur once, and the top ten carry roughly 8.2%. Specimen: blood. The receptors derive from a woman younger than 30 in good health.

The chain carries TRBV20-1 and TRBJ2-5; 11 nucleotides match TRBD2. CDR3 length: 14 amino acids. Losses at the gene ends were 0 bases for V and 11 bases for J; bases not matched to a gene: 8. CDR1 DFQATT and CDR2 SNEGSKA come from the germline V gene (reference sequence). In DNA form, the CDR3 reads TGCAGTGCTAGAGATAGGCTAGCGGGAGGTGAGCAGTACTTC. This sequence encodes CSARDRLAGGEQYF.

The rearrangement joins TRBV28 to TRBJ2-1, with TRBD2 matching over 8 bases. V lost 4 bases and J lost 3; bases outside the gene matches: 8. Germline CDR1 is MDHEN and CDR2 is SYDVKM. The CDR3 is 16 amino acids. Written as DNA, the CDR3 is TGTGCCAGCAGTTCATGGGGGGCGGGGGGCTACAATGAGCAGTTCTTC. Its protein is CASSSWGAGGYNEQFF.

The sample holds a few counts of this clonotype. The gene calls are TRBV6-5 and TRBJ2-3; perhaps TRBD1 as D (5 bases). Deletions cut 5 bases from V and 2 bases from J, with 11 bases between. The CDR3 sequence is 14 residues long. Germline values: CDR1 MNHEY, CDR2 SVGAGI. As DNA, the CDR3 is TGTGCCAGCAGTCAGGGCCCCCACACAGATACGCAGTATTTT. It translates to CASSQGPHTDTQYF.

This clonotype turned up a few times. The chain employs TRBV7-9 and TRBJ2-1; the match to TRBD2 covers 10 bases. In germline, CDR1 is SEHNR, CDR2 FQNEAQ (reference sequence). Trimming took 1 base from V and 4 from J; bases not matched to a gene: 1. This CDR3 has 15 amino acids. CDR3 in DNA: TGTGCCAGCAGCTTAGATAGCGGGAGGTACAATGAGCAGTTCTTC. Amino acids: CASSLDSGRYNEQFF.

This clonotype has a handful of counts. The chain employs TRBV29-1 and TRBJ1-2; a possible D gene is TRBD1 (6 bases). Per germline, CDR1 SQVTM and CDR2 ANQGSEA. CDR3 length: 17 amino acids. Trimming removed 5 bases from V and 4 bases from J, with 26 bases in between. The CDR3 region has the DNA TGCAGCGTTCTCTATACGGGGGGGCGCGGGTCTGGCTATGGCTACACCTTC. It encodes CSVLYTGGRGSGYGYTF.

V is TRBV7-9 and J is TRBJ1-1; D remains unclear. Trimming removed 2 bases at V and 0 bases at J, with 16 bases between. This CDR3 is built from 17 residues. The germline V gene has CDR1 SEHNR and CDR2 FQNEAQ (reference sequence). The CDR3 DNA follows: TGTGCCAGCAGCTTATGGGGAGCGGGGTGGATGAACACTGAAGCTTTCTTT. It translates to CASSLWGAGWMNTEAFF.

A few counts support this clonotype. The chain recombines TRBV7-9 with TRBJ1-6; possibly TRBD1 for D (6 bases). From germline, CDR1 is SEHNR and CDR2 FQNEAQ (reference sequence). V was cut by 5 bases and J by 8 bases, with 7 bases left in between. The CDR3 has 12 amino acids. The CDR3 protein is CASSRQDSPLHF. In nucleotides, the CDR3 is TGTGCCAGCAGCAGACAGGATTCACCCCTCCACTTT.

The chain couples TRBV6-2 or TRBV6-3 to TRBJ1-1; D remains unclear. The CDR3 is 13 amino acids. The V and J ends lost 8 bases and 1 base respectively, with 11 bases between them. The germline CDR1 and CDR2 sequences are MNHEY and SVGEGT. In DNA, the CDR3 is TGTGCCAGCGAGGTCTTCCCGAACACTGAAGCTTTCTTT. Translated, it gives CASEVFPNTEAFF.

This clonotype was seen only a few times. The rearrangement joins TRBV30 to TRBJ2-3; D gene ambiguous. V was clipped by 2 bases and J by 4 bases, with 7 bases between them. This CDR3 comprises 12 residues. CDR1 is GTSNPN, CDR2 SVGIG, per germline (reference sequence). The CDR3 nucleotides read TGTGCCTGGAGTATCGGGCCAGATACGCAGTATTTT. Protein sequence: CAWSIGPDTQYF.

This clonotype was detected many times. V is TRBV11-1 and J is TRBJ2-1; D is possibly TRBD1 (5 bases). Trimming left V 1 base short and J 1 base short, with 8 bases between. The CDR3 covers 15 residues. The germline gives CDR1 SGHAT, CDR2 FQDESV (reference sequence). CDR3: CASSLEGFSYNEQFF. The CDR3 nucleotides are TGTGCCAGCAGCTTAGAGGGGTTTTCCTACAATGAGCAGTTCTTC. The full variable domain, in which reference TRBV11-1 and TRBJ2-1 provide the parts outside the CDR3, is EAEVAQSPRYKITEKSQAVAFWCDPISGHATLYWYRQILGQGPELLVQFQDESVVDDSQLPKDRFSAERLKGVDSTLKIQPAELGDSAMYLCASSLEGFSYNEQFFGPGTRLTVL.

This rearrangement joins TRBV13 to TRBJ2-1; D remains ambiguous. Trimming took off 8 bases at V and 2 bases at J, with 13 bases between the two ends. The CDR3 runs to 14 residues. The germline CDR1 and CDR2 sequences are PRHDT and FYEKMQ (reference sequence). The CDR3 coding sequence is TGTGCCAGCCAAGCCATGCAACCCTACAATGAGCAGTTCTTC. This translates into CASQAMQPYNEQFF.

This clonotype has only a few counts. The chain combines TRBV6-5 with TRBJ2-1, with D possibly TRBD2 on 7 matching bases. The germline CDR1 and CDR2 sequences are MNHEY and SVGAGI. With 0 bases removed from V and 7 bases from J, the gap between germline ends came to 10 bases. The CDR3 sequence is 14 residues long. The CDR3 sequence: CASSYSGGANEQFF. In DNA form, the CDR3 reads TGTGCCAGCAGTTACTCGGGGGGGGCTAATGAGCAGTTCTTC.

This clonotype was seen only a few times. The rearrangement uses TRBV7-9 and TRBJ1-2, with D possibly TRBD1 on 5 matching bases. Germline lookup yields CDR1 SEHNR and CDR2 FQNEAQ (reference sequence). V lost 1 base and J 8 bases, leaving 14 bases between the germline ends. The CDR3 runs 14 residues. This CDR3 reads CASSLGAGLMGYTF. As DNA, the CDR3 is TGTGCCAGCAGCTTAGGTGCAGGGCTGATGGGCTACACCTTC.

As DNA, the CDR3 is TGTGCCAGCAGCCGGACGGCTTTGAGCTACGAGCAGTACTTC. Protein sequence: CASSRTALSYEQYF. The chain couples TRBV7-2 to TRBJ2-7; D is unresolved. This CDR3 region has 14 residues. Germline V lookup: CDR1 SGHTA, CDR2 FQGNSA. V was shortened by 5 bases and J by 3 bases, with 14 bases between the two germline ends.

In this sample, this clonotype turned up a few times. This chain links TRBV20-1 with TRBJ2-5, with a weak D call TRBD2 (6 bases). This CDR3 region has 13 residues. Germline V gene data show CDR1 as DFQATT and CDR2 as SNEGSKA (reference sequence). V shed 6 bases and J shed 5 bases, with 16 bases lying between them. CDR3 sequence (DNA): TGCAGTGCCCCGGACTACCCCGTGGAGACCCAGTACTTC. Translating gives CSAPDYPVETQYF.

This clonotype was found a few times. This chain uses TRBV27 with TRBJ2-3; D is unclear. CDR1 is MNHEY, CDR2 SMNVEV, per germline (reference sequence). This CDR3 contains 14 residues. Trimming shortened V by 5 bases and J by 3 bases, and 12 bases separated the two germline ends. DNA for the CDR3: TGTGCCAGCAGTCCTCCCCGGAAGACAGATACGCAGTATTTT. It is translated as CASSPPRKTDTQYF.

The CDR3 sequence is CASTWNEKLFF. The CDR3 DNA reads as TGTGCCAGCACCTGGAACGAAAAACTGTTTTTT. The rearrangement joins TRBV21-1 to TRBJ1-4. TRBV21-1 is marked as a pseudogene. The CDR3 loop spans 11 amino acids.

The CDR3 sequence is CSAYSSGGAANTQYF. The CDR3 nucleotides are TGCAGTGCTTACTCTAGCGGGGGGGCCGCGAATACGCAGTATTTT. The genes are TRBV20-1 and TRBJ2-3, with TRBD2 identical over 12 bases. Germline CDR1 is DFQATT and CDR2 is SNEGSKA (reference sequence). J gave up 7 bases and V 5 bases, and 10 bases lay outside the gene matches. There are 15 residues in the CDR3.

The chain is built from TRBV6-1 and TRBJ2-6; possible D gene TRBD1, 5 bases. CDR1 is MNHNS and CDR2 is SASEGT in the germline V gene. V was pared by 10 bases and J by 2 bases, with 15 bases between. The CDR3 spans 15 residues. DNA of the CDR3: TGTGCCAACATGGCCAGGGTAACTGGGGCCAACGTCCTGACTTTC. Translation gives CANMARVTGANVLTF.

The rearrangement links TRBV7-2 to TRBJ2-1, with D maybe TRBD1 (6 bases). Germline CDR1 SGHTA, CDR2 FQGNSA. With 1 base removed from V and 6 bases from J, the gap between germline ends came to 13 bases. CDR3 length: 15 residues. The chain's CDR3 is CASSLEGHGRNEQFF. CDR3 DNA sequence: TGTGCCAGCAGCTTAGAGGGACATGGCCGCAATGAGCAGTTCTTC.

The table lists this clonotype with a few counts. The chain has TRBV27 and TRBJ1-5; 9 nucleotides match TRBD1. V was pared by 6 bases and J by 6 bases, with 12 bases of the junction left unmatched. This CDR3 has 16 amino acids. Germline loops: CDR1 MNHEY, CDR2 SMNVEV (reference sequence). DNA of the CDR3: TGTGCCAGCAGGCTTAAGGGACAGGGAGTAGTTCAGCCCCAGCATTTT. Translating it yields CASRLKGQGVVQPQHF.

This clonotype appeared a few times. The chain joins TRBV12-3 or TRBV12-4 to TRBJ2-1; 7 nucleotides align to TRBD2. Trimming at V came to 6 bases and at J to 4 bases, leaving 9 bases not matched to a gene. The CDR3 has 15 residues. CDR3 sequence: CASRGASGLYNEQFF. CDR3 coding DNA: TGTGCCAGCAGAGGTGCTAGCGGTCTATACAATGAGCAGTTCTTC.

The V call is TRBV2, the J call TRBJ1-5; D unclear. CDR1 SNHLY and CDR2 FYNNEI come from the germline V gene. The V end lost 1 base, the J end lost 0 bases, and 7 bases lay between the germline ends. This CDR3 has 15 amino acids. The CDR3 DNA reads TGTGCCAGCAGTGAAGAGTTCTATAGCAATCAGCCCCAGCATTTT. This translates into CASSEEFYSNQPQHF.

The chain employs TRBV6-6 and TRBJ2-1, with D possibly TRBD2 on 5 matching bases. The CDR3 is made up of 16 amino acids. Germline-derived CDR1 and CDR2 are MNHNY and SVGAGI (reference sequence). Deletions cut 0 bases from V and 2 bases from J, with 11 bases between. The CDR3 loop reads CASSYSSGSAYNEQFF. CDR3 bases: TGTGCCAGCAGTTACTCGAGTGGGAGCGCCTACAATGAGCAGTTCTTC.

This clonotype was recorded a few times. This chain joins TRBV7-2 and TRBJ1-2; D is unresolved. This CDR3 comprises 17 residues. Trimming took 2 bases from V and 4 from J, leaving 20 bases between them. Germline CDR1 is SGHTA and CDR2 is FQGNSA. For the CDR3, the DNA is TGTGCCAGCAGCTTACAGGCAGGTCCAACTGCGGGCTATGGCTACACCTTC. The encoded protein is CASSLQAGPTAGYGYTF.

The rearrangement links TRBV7-3 to TRBJ2-1, with D possibly being TRBD2 (6 bases). The germline V gene encodes CDR1 SGHTA and CDR2 FQGTGA. This CDR3 contains 17 residues. Trimming shortened V by 3 bases and J by 7 bases, and 22 bases separated the two germline ends. In DNA form, the CDR3 reads TGTGCCAGCAGCTTGCTAGCGAGAGCATTTATGGGAAATGAGCAGTTCTTC. It encodes CASSLLARAFMGNEQFF.

This clonotype was observed a single time. The chain is built from TRBV18 and TRBJ1-6; a possible D gene is TRBD1 (5 bases). V lost 4 bases, J lost 4 bases, and 8 bases lay in between. The CDR3 has 14 amino acids. Per germline, CDR1 KGHSH and CDR2 LQKENI. For the CDR3, the DNA is TGTGCCAGCTCACTGGGACTGTATAATTCACCCCTCCACTTT. Translated, it gives CASSLGLYNSPLHF.

In this sample, this clonotype turned up many times. This chain connects TRBV5-1 to TRBJ2-1; D gene uncertain. Trimming took off 0 bases at V and 7 bases at J, with 11 bases between the two ends. This CDR3 has 14 residues. Looked up from germline, CDR1 is SGHRS and CDR2 is YFSETQ. Here the CDR3 DNA reads TGCGCCAGCAGCTTGGGTGGGCCCAGGAATGAGCAGTTCTTC. Protein product: CASSLGGPRNEQFF. Looking up the rest from reference TRBV5-1 and TRBJ2-1 gives the full variable domain: KAGVTQTPRYLIKTRGQQVTLSCSPISGHRSVSWYQQTPGQGLQFLFEYFSETQRNKGNFPGRFSGRQFSNSRSEMNVSTLELGDSALYLCASSLGGPRNEQFFGPGTRLTVL.